These 29 T cell receptor beta chains were sequenced from one sample in a study of blood T cell repertoires in COVID-19. The data were produced by immunoSEQ multiplex PCR, yet TCRdb's version contains in-frame clones alone and is incomplete. The table lists approximately 270,000 clones, around nine tenths of them singletons. Sequencing input: peripheral blood. The origin of the receptors is a man aged 35-49 years with active or convalescent COVID-19.

The gene calls are TRBV30 and TRBJ1-1; TRBD1 matches at 8 bases. CDR1 GTSNPN and CDR2 SVGIG come from the germline V gene (reference sequence). The junction had 10 bases not matched to a gene; V was cut back by 3 bases and J by 1 base. The CDR3 consists of 16 residues. The CDR3 loop reads CAWRQGQVSWNTEAFF. Here the CDR3 DNA reads TGTGCCTGGAGGCAGGGACAGGTTTCTTGGAACACTGAAGCTTTCTTT.

The chain uses TRBV18 and TRBJ2-4; 9 bases match TRBD1. Germline CDR1 is KGHSH and CDR2 is LQKENI. Unmatched junction bases numbered 8, after V lost 4 bases and J lost 7 bases. The CDR3 consists of 15 residues. The CDR3 DNA reads TGTGCCAGCTCACGGCCCGGGACAGGGATTAACATTCAGTACTTC. It translates to CASSRPGTGINIQYF.

V gene TRBV5-5 combines with J gene TRBJ1-6; maybe TRBD1 (5 bases). CDR1 SGHKS and CDR2 YYEKEE come from the germline V gene (reference sequence). There are 14 residues in the CDR3. V was shortened by 2 bases and J by 5 bases, with 8 bases between the two germline ends. DNA of the CDR3: TGTGCCAGCAGCTTACCAGGGAATAATTCACCCCTCCACTTT. This sequence encodes CASSLPGNNSPLHF.

This chain uses TRBV28 with TRBJ2-3; tentatively, D is TRBD2 (6 bases). This CDR3 comprises 14 residues. Germline CDR1 and CDR2: MDHEN and SYDVKM. The V gene lost 10 bases and the J gene lost 0 bases, with 14 bases spanning the gap. The CDR3 sequence is CAIPGGTSTDTQYF. DNA for the CDR3: TGTGCCATCCCTGGGGGGACTAGCACAGATACGCAGTATTTT.

The chain carries TRBV12-3 or TRBV12-4 and TRBJ1-2, with no clear D. This CDR3 has 12 residues. Trimming left V 1 base short and J 6 bases short, with 6 bases between. CDR3 DNA sequence: TGTGCCAGCAGTTTAGGGAGACATGGCTACACCTTC. Translation gives CASSLGRHGYTF.

This chain uses TRBV19 with TRBJ1-4; D ambiguous. V was pared by 3 bases and J by 4 bases, with 6 bases between. This CDR3 has 13 amino acids. CDR1 is LNHDA and CDR2 is SQIVND in the germline V gene (reference sequence). CDR3 protein: CASSMRSNEKLFF. CDR3 bases: TGTGCCAGTAGTATGAGGAGTAATGAAAAACTGTTTTTT.

The genes are TRBV4-2 and TRBJ1-5; D not certain. Trimming shortened V by 4 bases and J by 3 bases, and 13 bases separated the two germline ends. Germline V lookup: CDR1 LGHNA, CDR2 YNFKEQ. The CDR3 is 15 amino acids. The CDR3 sequence is CASSRSPRVNQPQHF. The CDR3 nucleotides are TGTGCCAGCAGCCGATCCCCCCGGGTCAATCAGCCCCAGCATTTT.

The chain joins TRBV4-2 to TRBJ2-1; 8 positions agree with TRBD2. V dropped 1 base and J dropped 8; count of bases not matched to a gene: 16. CDR1 is LGHNA, CDR2 YNFKEQ, per germline. CDR3 length equals 18 residues. CDR3 nucleotides: TGTGCCAGCAGCCAAGGGTCGGTAGGGGGACTAGGTTCCCATGAGCAGTTCTTC. It translates to CASSQGSVGGLGSHEQFF.

This chain uses TRBV15 with TRBJ2-7, with D perhaps matching TRBD2 (6 bases). The CDR3 loop spans 15 amino acids. Trimming shortened V by 0 bases and J by 2 bases, and 11 bases separated the two germline ends. Germline assignment: CDR1 LNHNV and CDR2 YYDKDF (reference sequence). CDR3 sequence: CATSREGGDPYEQYF. DNA for the CDR3: TGTGCCACCAGCAGAGAGGGGGGAGACCCCTACGAGCAGTACTTC.

This chain links TRBV3-1 (or the pseudogene TRBV3-2) with TRBJ1-5; D uncertain. Trimming stripped 0 bases from V and 7 bases from J, with 4 bases between. Per germline, CDR1 LGHDT and CDR2 YNNKEL (reference sequence). The CDR3 spans 12 residues. CDR3 loop: CASSQESQPQHF. The CDR3, as DNA: TGTGCCAGCAGCCAAGAATCACAGCCCCAGCATTTT.

This chain uses TRBV19 with TRBJ2-5; possible D gene TRBD2, 7 bases. The CDR3 consists of 17 residues. V was trimmed by 3 bases and J by 5 bases, leaving 22 bases between them. Germline lookup yields CDR1 LNHDA and CDR2 SQIVND (reference sequence). CDR3: CASSILRAGAGGETQYF. CDR3 in DNA: TGTGCCAGTAGTATTCTACGTGCGGGGGCAGGAGGTGAGACCCAGTACTTC. Looking up the rest from reference TRBV19 and TRBJ2-5 gives the full variable domain: DGGITQSPKYLFRKEGQNVTLSCEQNLNHDAMYWYRQDPGQGLRLIYYSQIVNDFQKGDIAEGYSVSREKKESFPLTVTSAQKNPTAFYLCASSILRAGAGGETQYFGPGTRLLVL.

The chain joins TRBV13 to TRBJ2-7, with D perhaps TRBD1 (6 bases). The V and J ends lost 4 bases and 3 bases respectively, with 13 bases between them. The CDR3 has 14 residues. Germline CDR1 reads PRHDT; CDR2 reads FYEKMQ (reference sequence). The CDR3 loop reads CASSYAQQGYEQYF. In DNA, the CDR3 is TGTGCCAGCAGCTATGCGCAACAGGGCTACGAGCAGTACTTC.

This clone has only one observation. The chain carries TRBV28 and TRBJ2-7, with 8 bases matching TRBD2. Per the germline V gene, CDR1 is MDHEN and CDR2 is SYDVKM. This CDR3 is 14 amino acids long. The V gene end was trimmed by 8 bases and the J gene end by 1 base; junction bases not matched to a gene: 7. The CDR3 reads CASWDRGGSYEQYF. The DNA of the CDR3 is TGTGCCAGCTGGGACCGGGGGGGGTCCTACGAGCAGTACTTC.

The rearrangement uses TRBV24-1 and TRBJ1-4, with 7 bases matching TRBD1. The V gene end was trimmed by 3 bases and the J gene end by 7 bases; junction bases not matched to a gene: 10. The CDR3 length is 16 residues. Germline loops: CDR1 KGHDR, CDR2 SFDVKD. CDR3 nucleotide sequence: TGTGCCACCAGTGATCCCCGAACGACAGGGATTGAAAAACTGTTTTTT. Translation gives CATSDPRTTGIEKLFF.

This rearrangement joins TRBV18 to TRBJ2-7; 10 bases agree with TRBD1. The V and J ends lost 3 bases and 7 bases, in that order; junction bases with no gene match: 9. Germline CDR1 KGHSH, CDR2 LQKENI. The length of the CDR3 is 15 residues. CDR3 coding DNA: TGTGCCAGCTCACCTGCCGGGACAGGGGCACGGGAGCAGTACTTC. Its translation is CASSPAGTGAREQYF.

Written as DNA, the CDR3 is TGTGCCAGCAGAGGGACTAGCGGGAGTAATGAGCAGTTCTTC. Translating gives CASRGTSGSNEQFF. The chain combines TRBV6-5 with TRBJ2-1; 14 positions match TRBD2. Germline V CDR1 and CDR2: MNHEY, SVGAGI. This CDR3 region has 14 residues. The V gene end was trimmed by 6 bases and the J gene end by 7 bases; junction bases not matched to a gene: 2.

The chain carries TRBV7-3 and TRBJ2-3; 9 bases are a match to TRBD2. The CDR3 sequence is 19 residues long. Germline V gene data show CDR1 as SGHTA and CDR2 as FQGTGA. V lost 4 bases and J lost 6; bases outside the gene matches: 20. For the CDR3, the DNA is TGTGCCAGCAGCTCACAGGGTGGGGCTAGCGGGACTTATTCCGATACGCAGTATTTT. It encodes CASSSQGGASGTYSDTQYF.

V is TRBV28 and J is TRBJ1-2; TRBD1 is a possible D gene (5 bases). Germline V lookup: CDR1 MDHEN, CDR2 SYDVKM. The CDR3 has 13 residues. Trimming took 10 bases from V and 3 from J, leaving 15 bases between them. CDR3 DNA: TGTGCCATCCTACATAAGGGGTACTATGGCTACACCTTC. Translation gives CAILHKGYYGYTF.

The gene calls are TRBV4-1 and TRBJ1-2, with TRBD1 matching over 8 bases. Trimming removed 3 bases from V and 8 bases from J; junction bases left unmatched: 8. CDR1 and CDR2 (germline): MGHRA, YSYEKL. This CDR3 is 14 amino acids long. The CDR3 is CASSQADRGEGYTF. The CDR3 bases are TGCGCCAGCAGCCAGGCCGACAGGGGTGAAGGCTACACCTTC.

This rearrangement joins TRBV5-8 to TRBJ1-5; D not certain. The CDR3 covers 14 residues. CDR1 and CDR2 from the germline V gene are SGHTS and YDEGEE. The germline V and J ends were trimmed by 4 bases and 11 bases, with 19 bases remaining between them. CDR3 bases: TGTGCCAGCAGCGTACCGGGGAGATCAGCGGCCCAGCATTTT. It is translated as CASSVPGRSAAQHF.

This clone was seen just once. The chain employs TRBV6-5 and TRBJ2-5, with D perhaps TRBD1 (6 bases). Trimming took off 6 bases at V and 2 bases at J, with 16 bases between the two ends. The CDR3 is 15 residues long. The germline gives CDR1 MNHEY, CDR2 SVGAGI. CDR3 DNA: TGTGCCAGCAGCCTTTACAGGGCTCTACAAGAGACCCAGTACTTC. Encoded protein: CASSLYRALQETQYF.

CDR3 amino acids: CASSSREFGNNEQFF. In DNA, the CDR3 is TGTGCCAGCAGCAGCCGGGAGTTTGGGAACAATGAGCAGTTCTTC. This rearrangement joins TRBV11-3 to TRBJ2-1, with a weak D call TRBD2 (6 bases). Germline-derived CDR1 and CDR2 are SGHNT and YENEEA. The ends were cut back, 5 bases at V and 5 bases at J, with 16 bases in the middle. This CDR3 is 15 amino acids long.

This clone was detected a few times. The chain is built from TRBV7-6 and TRBJ1-4; 10 bases map to TRBD1. This CDR3 is built from 16 residues. CDR1 and CDR2 from the germline V gene are SGHVS and FNYEAQ. Unmatched junction bases numbered 6, after V lost 1 base and J lost 7 bases. Written as DNA, the CDR3 is TGTGCCAGCAGCTTAGGAGCCGGGACAGGGGTTGAAAAACTGTTTTTT. The encoded protein is CASSLGAGTGVEKLFF. The complete variable domain, with remaining parts taken from reference TRBV7-6 and TRBJ1-4, reads GAGVSQSPRYKVTKRGQDVALRCDPISGHVSLYWYRQALGQGPEFLTYFNYEAQQDKSGLPNDRFSAERPEGSISTLTIQRTEQRDSAMYRCASSLGAGTGVEKLFFGSGTQLSVL.

The sample holds one count of this clone. The chain uses TRBV27 and TRBJ2-7; D remains unclear. Germline V gene sequence: CDR1 MNHEY, CDR2 SMNVEV (reference sequence). This CDR3 region has 12 residues. The V end lost 5 bases, the J end lost 2 bases, and 7 bases lay between the germline ends. The CDR3 DNA sequence: TGTGCCAGCAGTGGCGGTACCTACGAGCAGTACTTC. Translation gives CASSGGTYEQYF.

The genes are TRBV5-1 and TRBJ1-4; D is unresolved. Germline V gene lookup returns CDR1 SGHRS and CDR2 YFSETQ. Trimming cost V 2 bases and J 4 bases, with 9 bases left between them. The CDR3 sequence is 14 residues long. In DNA, the CDR3 is TGCGCCAGCAGCTTTGACACCCTTAATGAAAAACTGTTTTTT. Translating it yields CASSFDTLNEKLFF.

This clone was seen only once. V gene TRBV6-1 combines with J gene TRBJ1-6; possibly TRBD1 for D (6 bases). The germline V and J ends were trimmed by 2 bases and 6 bases, with 8 bases remaining between them. In germline, CDR1 is MNHNS, CDR2 SASEGT. The CDR3 is 14 amino acids. The CDR3 spells CASSERGGNSPLHF. In DNA form, the CDR3 reads TGTGCCAGCAGTGAAAGGGGGGGTAATTCACCCCTCCACTTT.

The V call is TRBV11-2, the J call TRBJ1-5; TRBD1 matches at 7 bases. The CDR3 has 15 amino acids. The germline V gene has CDR1 SGHAT and CDR2 FQNNGV. With V trimmed by 1 base and J by 4 bases, 4 bases remained unmatched. DNA of the CDR3: TGTGCCAGCAGCTTAGGGGACAGACGAAATCAGCCCCAGCATTTT. Its translation is CASSLGDRRNQPQHF.

This chain links TRBV2 with TRBJ2-2; D call uncertain. From germline, CDR1 is SNHLY and CDR2 FYNNEI. The CDR3 is made up of 15 amino acids. The V end lost 2 bases, the J end lost 2 bases, and 9 bases lay between the germline ends. This CDR3 is CASSETGPNTGELFF. CDR3 DNA sequence: TGTGCCAGCAGTGAAACTGGTCCTAACACCGGGGAGCTGTTTTTT.

This clone was seen a handful of times. This chain uses TRBV3-1 (or the pseudogene TRBV3-2) with TRBJ2-1; the D gene is possibly TRBD2 (6 bases). CDR1 and CDR2 (germline): LGHDT, YNNKEL (reference sequence). Trimming took off 4 bases at V and 7 bases at J, with 11 bases between the two ends. CDR3 length equals 13 residues. Written as DNA, the CDR3 is TGTGCCAGCAGCCGGGGACTGGGAAATGAGCAGTTCTTC. Protein product: CASSRGLGNEQFF.